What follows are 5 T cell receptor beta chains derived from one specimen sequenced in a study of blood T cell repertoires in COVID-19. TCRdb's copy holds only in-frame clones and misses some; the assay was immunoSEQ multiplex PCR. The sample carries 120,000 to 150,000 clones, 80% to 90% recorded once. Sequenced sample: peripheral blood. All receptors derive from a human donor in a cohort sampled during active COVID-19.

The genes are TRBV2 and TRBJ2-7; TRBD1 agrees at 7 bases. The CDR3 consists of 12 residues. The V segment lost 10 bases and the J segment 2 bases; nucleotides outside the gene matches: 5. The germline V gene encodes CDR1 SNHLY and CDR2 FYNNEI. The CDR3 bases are TGTGCCAACGGACAGGCGCCCTACGAGCAGTACTTC. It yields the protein CANGQAPYEQYF.

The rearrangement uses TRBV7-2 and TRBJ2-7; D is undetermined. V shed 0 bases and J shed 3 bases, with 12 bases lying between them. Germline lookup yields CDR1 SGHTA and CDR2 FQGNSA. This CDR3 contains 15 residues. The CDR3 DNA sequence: TGTGCCAGCAGCTTAGCGTCCATGGGCCACTACGAGCAGTACTTC. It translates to CASSLASMGHYEQYF.

The CDR3 is CASSSLKQDWSNQPQHF. The CDR3 DNA is TGTGCCAGCAGTTCCCTTAAACAGGATTGGAGCAATCAGCCCCAGCATTTT. The V and J genes are TRBV28 and TRBJ1-5; D may be TRBD1 (5 bases). The CDR3 extends over 17 amino acids. V was trimmed by 4 bases and J by 1 base, leaving 17 bases between them. Per germline, CDR1 MDHEN and CDR2 SYDVKM.

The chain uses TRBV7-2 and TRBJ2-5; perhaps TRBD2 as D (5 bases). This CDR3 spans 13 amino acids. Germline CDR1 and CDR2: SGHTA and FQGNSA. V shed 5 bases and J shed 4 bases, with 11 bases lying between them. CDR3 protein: CASSQSAGETQYF. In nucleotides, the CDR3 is TGTGCCAGCAGCCAATCGGCGGGAGAGACCCAGTACTTC.

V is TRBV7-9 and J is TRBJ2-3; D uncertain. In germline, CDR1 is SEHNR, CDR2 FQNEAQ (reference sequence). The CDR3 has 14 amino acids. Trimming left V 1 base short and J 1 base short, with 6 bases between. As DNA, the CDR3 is TGTGCCAGCAGCTTAGTGGCAGGCACAGATACGCAGTATTTT. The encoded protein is CASSLVAGTDTQYF.